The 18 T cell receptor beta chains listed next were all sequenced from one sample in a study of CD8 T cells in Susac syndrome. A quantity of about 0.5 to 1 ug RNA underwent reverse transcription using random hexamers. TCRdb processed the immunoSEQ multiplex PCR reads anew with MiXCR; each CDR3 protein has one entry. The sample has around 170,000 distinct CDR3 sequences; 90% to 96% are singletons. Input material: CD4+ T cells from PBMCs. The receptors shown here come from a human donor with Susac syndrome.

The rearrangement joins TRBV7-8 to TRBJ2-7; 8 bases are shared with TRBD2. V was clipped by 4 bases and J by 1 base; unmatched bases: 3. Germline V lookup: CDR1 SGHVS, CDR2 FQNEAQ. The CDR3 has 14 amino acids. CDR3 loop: CASSWREDSYEQYF. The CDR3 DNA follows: TGTGCCAGCAGCTGGCGGGAGGATTCCTACGAGCAGTACTTC.

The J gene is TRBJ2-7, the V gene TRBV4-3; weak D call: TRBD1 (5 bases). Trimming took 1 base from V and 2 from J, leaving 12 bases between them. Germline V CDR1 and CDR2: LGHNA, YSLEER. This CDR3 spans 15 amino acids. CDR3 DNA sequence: TGCGCCAGCAGCCAAGGGATGGACACCACCTACGAGCAGTACGTC. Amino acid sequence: CASSQGMDTTYEQYV.

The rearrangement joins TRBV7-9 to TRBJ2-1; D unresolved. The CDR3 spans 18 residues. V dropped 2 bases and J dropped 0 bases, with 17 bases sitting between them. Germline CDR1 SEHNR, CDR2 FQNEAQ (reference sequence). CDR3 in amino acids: CASSLLDAKWSSYNEQFF. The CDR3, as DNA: TGTGCCAGCAGCTTACTCGACGCTAAATGGAGCTCCTACAATGAGCAGTTCTTC.

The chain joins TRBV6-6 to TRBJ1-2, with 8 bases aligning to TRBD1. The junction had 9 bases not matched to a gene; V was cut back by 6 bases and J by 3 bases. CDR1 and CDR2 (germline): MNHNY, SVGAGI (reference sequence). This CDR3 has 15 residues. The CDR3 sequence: CASREQGAGYYGYTF. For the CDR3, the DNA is TGTGCCAGCAGAGAGCAGGGGGCTGGGTACTATGGCTACACCTTC.

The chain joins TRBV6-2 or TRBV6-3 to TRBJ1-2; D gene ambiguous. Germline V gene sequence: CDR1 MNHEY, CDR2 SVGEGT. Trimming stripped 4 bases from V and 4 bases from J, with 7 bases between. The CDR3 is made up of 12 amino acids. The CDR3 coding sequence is TGTGCCAGCAGTTCCCACCTCTATGGCTACACCTTC. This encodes CASSSHLYGYTF.

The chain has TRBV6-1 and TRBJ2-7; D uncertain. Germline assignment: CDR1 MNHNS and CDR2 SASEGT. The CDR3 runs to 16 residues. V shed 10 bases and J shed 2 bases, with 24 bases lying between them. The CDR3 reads CATQQSSQLVTYEQYF. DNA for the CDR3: TGTGCCACCCAACAATCGTCGCAGTTGGTGACCTACGAGCAGTACTTC.

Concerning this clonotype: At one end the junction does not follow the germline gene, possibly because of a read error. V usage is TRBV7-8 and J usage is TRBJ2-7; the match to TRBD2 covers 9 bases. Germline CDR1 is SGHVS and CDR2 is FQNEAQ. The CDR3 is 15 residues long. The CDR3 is CASSLASGSEYEQYF. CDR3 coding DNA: TGTGCCAGCAGCTTAGCTAGCGGGAGTGAATACGAGCAGTATTTC.

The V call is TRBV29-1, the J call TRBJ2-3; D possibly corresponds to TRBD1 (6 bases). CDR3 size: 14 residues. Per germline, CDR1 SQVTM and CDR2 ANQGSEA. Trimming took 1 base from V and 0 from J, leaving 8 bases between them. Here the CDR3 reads CSVEGQGSTDTQYF. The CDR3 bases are TGCAGCGTTGAAGGCCAGGGGAGCACAGATACGCAGTATTTT.

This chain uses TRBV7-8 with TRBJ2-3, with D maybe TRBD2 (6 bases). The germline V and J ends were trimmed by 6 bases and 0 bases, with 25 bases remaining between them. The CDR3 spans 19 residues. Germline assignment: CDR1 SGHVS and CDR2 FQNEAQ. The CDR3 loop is CASREGRLATRYSTDTQYF. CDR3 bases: TGTGCCAGCAGAGAAGGGAGGCTAGCGACCCGTTATAGCACAGATACGCAGTATTTT.

The CDR3 DNA reads TGTGCCAGCAGTTTCGGCAGAAAGGACAAGACCCAGTACTTC. Translated, it gives CASSFGRKDKTQYF. The chain combines TRBV28 with TRBJ2-5, with D tentatively TRBD1 (5 bases). V lost 3 bases and J lost 6, with 14 bases in between. The germline CDR1 and CDR2 sequences are MDHEN and SYDVKM. The CDR3 extends over 14 amino acids.

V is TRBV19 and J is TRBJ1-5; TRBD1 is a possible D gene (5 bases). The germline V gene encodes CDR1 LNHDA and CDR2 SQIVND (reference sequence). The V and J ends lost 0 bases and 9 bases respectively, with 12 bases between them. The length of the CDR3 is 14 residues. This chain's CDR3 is CASSIDWGEPPQHF. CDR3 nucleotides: TGTGCCAGTAGTATAGATTGGGGGGAACCGCCCCAGCATTTT. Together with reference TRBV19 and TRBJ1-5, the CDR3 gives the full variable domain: DGGITQSPKYLFRKEGQNVTLSCEQNLNHDAMYWYRQDPGQGLRLIYYSQIVNDFQKGDIAEGYSVSREKKESFPLTVTSAQKNPTAFYLCASSIDWGEPPQHFGDGTRLSIL.

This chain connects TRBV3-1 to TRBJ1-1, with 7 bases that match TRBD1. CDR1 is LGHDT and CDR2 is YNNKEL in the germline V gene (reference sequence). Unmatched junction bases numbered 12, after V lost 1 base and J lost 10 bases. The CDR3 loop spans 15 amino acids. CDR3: CASSQASRQGGRAFF. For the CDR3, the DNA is TGTGCCAGCAGCCAAGCCAGTCGACAGGGCGGGCGAGCTTTCTTT. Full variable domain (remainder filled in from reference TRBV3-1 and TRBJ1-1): DTAVSQTPKYLVTQMGNDKSIKCEQNLGHDTMYWYKQDSKKFLKIMFSYNNKELIINETVPNRFSPKSPDKAHLNLHINSLELGDSAVYFCASSQASRQGGRAFFGQGTRLTVV.

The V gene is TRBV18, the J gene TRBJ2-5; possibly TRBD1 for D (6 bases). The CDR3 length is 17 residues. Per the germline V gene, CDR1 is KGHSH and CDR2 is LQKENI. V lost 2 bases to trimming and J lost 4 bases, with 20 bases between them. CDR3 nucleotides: TGTGCCAGCTCACCAATACCCGGACAGAGGGCAGGAGAGACCCAGTACTTC. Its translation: CASSPIPGQRAGETQYF.

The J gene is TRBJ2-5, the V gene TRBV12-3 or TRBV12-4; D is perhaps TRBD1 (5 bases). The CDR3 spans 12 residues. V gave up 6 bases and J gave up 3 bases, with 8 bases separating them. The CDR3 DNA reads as TGTGCCAGCAGAAGCAGGGAAGAGACCCAGTACTTC. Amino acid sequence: CASRSREETQYF.

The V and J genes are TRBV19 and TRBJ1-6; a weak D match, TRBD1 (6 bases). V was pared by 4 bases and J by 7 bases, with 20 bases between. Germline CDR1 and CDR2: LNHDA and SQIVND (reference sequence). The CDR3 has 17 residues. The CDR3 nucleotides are TGTGCCAGTAGTAAGGGACAAGGCCTAGCCCAAAATTCACCCCTCCACTTT. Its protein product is CASSKGQGLAQNSPLHF.

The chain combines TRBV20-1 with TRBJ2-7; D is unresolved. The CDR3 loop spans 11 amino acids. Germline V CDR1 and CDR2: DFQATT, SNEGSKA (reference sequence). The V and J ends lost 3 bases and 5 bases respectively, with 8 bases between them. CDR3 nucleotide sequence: TGCAGTGCTAGTGAGGACCACGAGCAGTACGTC. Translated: CSASEDHEQYV.

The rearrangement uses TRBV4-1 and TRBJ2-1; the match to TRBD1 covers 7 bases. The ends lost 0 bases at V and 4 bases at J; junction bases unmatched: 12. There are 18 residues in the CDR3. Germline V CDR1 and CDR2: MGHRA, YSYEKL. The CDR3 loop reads CASSQDRQGPRPYNEQFF. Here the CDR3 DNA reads TGCGCCAGCAGCCAAGATCGACAGGGACCACGGCCTTACAATGAGCAGTTCTTC.

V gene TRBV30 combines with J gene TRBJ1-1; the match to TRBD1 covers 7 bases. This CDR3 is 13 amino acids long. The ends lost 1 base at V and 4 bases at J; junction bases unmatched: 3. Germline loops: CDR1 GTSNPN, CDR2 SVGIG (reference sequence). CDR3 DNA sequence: TGTGCCTGGAGTGAACAGGGGCTCACTGAAGCTTTCTTT. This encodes CAWSEQGLTEAFF. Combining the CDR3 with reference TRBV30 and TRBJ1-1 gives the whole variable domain SQTIHQWPATLVQPVGSPLSLECTVEGTSNPNLYWYRQAAGRGLQLLFYSVGIGQISSEVPQNLSASRPQDRQFILSSKKLLLSDSGFYLCAWSEQGLTEAFFGQGTRLTVV.